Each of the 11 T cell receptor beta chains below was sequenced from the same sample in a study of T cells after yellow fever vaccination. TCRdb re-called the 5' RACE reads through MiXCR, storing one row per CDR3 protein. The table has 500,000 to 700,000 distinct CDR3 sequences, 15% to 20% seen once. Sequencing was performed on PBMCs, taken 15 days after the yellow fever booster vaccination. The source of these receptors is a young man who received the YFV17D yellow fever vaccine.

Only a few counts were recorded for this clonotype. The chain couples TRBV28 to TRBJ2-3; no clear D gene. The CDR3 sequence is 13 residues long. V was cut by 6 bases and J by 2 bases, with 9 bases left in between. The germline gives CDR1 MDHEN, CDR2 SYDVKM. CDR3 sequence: CASSTPATDTQYF. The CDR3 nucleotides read TGTGCCAGCAGCACCCCGGCCACAGATACGCAGTATTTT.

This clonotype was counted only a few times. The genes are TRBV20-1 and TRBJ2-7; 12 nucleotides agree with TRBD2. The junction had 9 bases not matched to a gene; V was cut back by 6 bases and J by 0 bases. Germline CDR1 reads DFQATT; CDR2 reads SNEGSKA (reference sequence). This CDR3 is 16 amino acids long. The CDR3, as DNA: TGCAGTGCCAGTGGACTAGCGGGGTCCCTCTCCTACGAGCAGTACTTC. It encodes CSASGLAGSLSYEQYF.

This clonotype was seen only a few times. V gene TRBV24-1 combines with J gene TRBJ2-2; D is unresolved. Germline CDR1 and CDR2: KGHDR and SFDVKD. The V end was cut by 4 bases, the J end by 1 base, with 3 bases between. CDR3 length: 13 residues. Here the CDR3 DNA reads TGTGCCACCAGTGACTGGAACACCGGGGAGCTGTTTTTT. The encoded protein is CATSDWNTGELFF.

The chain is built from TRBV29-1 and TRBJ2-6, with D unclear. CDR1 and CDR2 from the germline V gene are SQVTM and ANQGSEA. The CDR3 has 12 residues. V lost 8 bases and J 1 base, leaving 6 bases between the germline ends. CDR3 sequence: CSSKSGANVLTF. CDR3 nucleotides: TGCAGCTCCAAGTCTGGGGCCAACGTCCTGACTTTC.

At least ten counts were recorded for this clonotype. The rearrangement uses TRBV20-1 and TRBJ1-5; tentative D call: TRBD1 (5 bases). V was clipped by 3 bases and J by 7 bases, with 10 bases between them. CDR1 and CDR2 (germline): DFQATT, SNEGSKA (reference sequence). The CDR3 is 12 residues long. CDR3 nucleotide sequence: TGCAGTGCTAGGGCAGGGAACCAGCCCCAGCATTTT. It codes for CSARAGNQPQHF.

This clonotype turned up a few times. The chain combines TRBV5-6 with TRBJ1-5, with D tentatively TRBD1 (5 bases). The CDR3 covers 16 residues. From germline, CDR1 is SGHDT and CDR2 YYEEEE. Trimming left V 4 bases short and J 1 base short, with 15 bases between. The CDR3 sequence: CASSGGGAGSNQPQHF. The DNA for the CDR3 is TGTGCCAGCAGCGGTGGAGGGGCAGGCAGCAATCAGCCCCAGCATTTT.

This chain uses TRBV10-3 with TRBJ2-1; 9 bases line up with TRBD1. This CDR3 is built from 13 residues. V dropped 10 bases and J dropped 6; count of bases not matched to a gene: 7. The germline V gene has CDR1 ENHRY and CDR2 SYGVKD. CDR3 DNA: TGTGCCACCACACCGGGACAGGGCAATGAGCAGTTCTTC. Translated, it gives CATTPGQGNEQFF.

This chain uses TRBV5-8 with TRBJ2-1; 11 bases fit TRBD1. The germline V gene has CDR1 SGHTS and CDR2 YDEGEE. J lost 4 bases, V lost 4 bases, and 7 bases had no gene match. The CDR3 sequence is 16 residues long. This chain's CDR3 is CASSDVGTGGYNEQFF. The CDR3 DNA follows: TGTGCCAGCAGCGACGTAGGGACAGGGGGTTACAATGAGCAGTTCTTC. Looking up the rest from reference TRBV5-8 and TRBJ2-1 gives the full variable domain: EAGVTQSPTHLIKTRGQQATLRCSPISGHTSVYWYQQALGLGLQFLLWYDEGEERNRGNFPPRFSGRQFPNYSSELNVNALELEDSALYLCASSDVGTGGYNEQFFGPGTRLTVL.

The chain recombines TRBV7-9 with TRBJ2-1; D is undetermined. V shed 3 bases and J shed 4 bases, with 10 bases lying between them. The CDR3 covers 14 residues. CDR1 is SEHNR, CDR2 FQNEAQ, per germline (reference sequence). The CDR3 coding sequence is TGTGCCAGCAGCTTCGAGCTCCCTTACAATGAGCAGTTCTTC. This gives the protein CASSFELPYNEQFF.

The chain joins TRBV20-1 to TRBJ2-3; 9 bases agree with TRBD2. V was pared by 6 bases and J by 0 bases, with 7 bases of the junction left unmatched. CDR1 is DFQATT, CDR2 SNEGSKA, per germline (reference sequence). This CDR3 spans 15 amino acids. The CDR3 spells CSARGGEISTDTQYF. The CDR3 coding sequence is TGCAGTGCCCGCGGGGGGGAGATAAGCACAGATACGCAGTATTTT.

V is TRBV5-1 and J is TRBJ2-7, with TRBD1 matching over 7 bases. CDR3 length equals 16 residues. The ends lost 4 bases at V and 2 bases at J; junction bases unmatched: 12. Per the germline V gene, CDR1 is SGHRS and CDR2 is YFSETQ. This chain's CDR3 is CASSVGTDKRAYEQYF. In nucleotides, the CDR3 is TGCGCCAGCAGCGTCGGGACAGACAAGAGGGCCTACGAGCAGTACTTC.